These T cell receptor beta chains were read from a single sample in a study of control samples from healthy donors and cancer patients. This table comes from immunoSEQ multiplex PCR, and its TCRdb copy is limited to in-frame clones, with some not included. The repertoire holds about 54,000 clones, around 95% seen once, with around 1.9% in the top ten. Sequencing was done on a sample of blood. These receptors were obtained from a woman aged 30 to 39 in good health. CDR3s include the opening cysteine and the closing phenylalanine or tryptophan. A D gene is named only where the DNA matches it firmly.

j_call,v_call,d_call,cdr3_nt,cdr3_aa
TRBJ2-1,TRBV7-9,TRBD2,TGTGCCAGCAGCTCGCCGCTAGCGGAGCTTTGGAATGAGCAGTTCTTC,CASSSPLAELWNEQFF
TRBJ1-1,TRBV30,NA,TGTGCCCGCCTTGGGAAGGAAGACACTGAAGCTTTCTTT,CARLGKEDTEAFF
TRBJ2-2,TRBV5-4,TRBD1,TGTGCCAGCAGTTTGCCGGGACAGCCGAACACCGGGGAGCTGTTTTTT,CASSLPGQPNTGELFF
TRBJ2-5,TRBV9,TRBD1,TGTGCCAGCAGCGTCGGGGACAGGGGTGGTGAGACCCAGTACTTC,CASSVGDRGGETQYF
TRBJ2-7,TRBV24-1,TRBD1,TGTGCCACCAGTGATTTGCCTGGGACAGAAGGGAGTTACGAGCAGTACTTC,CATSDLPGTEGSYEQYF
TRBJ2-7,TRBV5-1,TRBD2,TGCGCCAGCAGCGTAACCGGGACTAGCGGTCGCTACGAGCAGTACTTC,CASSVTGTSGRYEQYF
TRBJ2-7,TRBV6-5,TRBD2,TGTGCCAGCACCGAAAGGGGACTAGCGGTCTACGAGCAGTACTTC,CASTERGLAVYEQYF
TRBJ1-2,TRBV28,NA,TGTGCCAGCAGTAACCAATTCCGGGACAACTATGGCTACACCTTC,CASSNQFRDNYGYTF
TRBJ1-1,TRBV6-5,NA,TGTGCCAGCATTGCCGGGAACACTGAAGCTTTCTTT,CASIAGNTEAFF
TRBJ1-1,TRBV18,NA,TGTGCCAGCTCACCAGAGGGTGGGGGGACTGAAGCTTTCTTT,CASSPEGGGTEAFF
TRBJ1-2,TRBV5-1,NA,TGCGCCAGCAGCCCCCAAATGGACGATGGCTACACCTTC,CASSPQMDDGYTF
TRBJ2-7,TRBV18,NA,TGTGCCAGCTCACCGCAACGATCCTACGAGCAGTACTTC,CASSPQRSYEQYF
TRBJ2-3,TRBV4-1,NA,TGCGCCAGCAGCCAAACCCAGAGTGCTACGCACTACACAGATACGCAGTATTTT,CASSQTQSATHYTDTQYF
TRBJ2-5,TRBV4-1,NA,TGCGCCAGCAGCCAAGTGGGGGTTCAAGAGACCCAGTACTTC,CASSQVGVQETQYF
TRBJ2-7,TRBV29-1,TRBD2,TGCAGCGTTGAACTTGCGCGGGAGTCCCCCTACGAGCAGTACTTC,CSVELARESPYEQYF
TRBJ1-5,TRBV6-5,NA,TGTGCCAGCAGTCCACGACAGGTTCAGCCCCAGCATTTT,CASSPRQVQPQHF
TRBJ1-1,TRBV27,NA,TGTGCCAGCAGTTCCGGGCTGGCTGGCACTGAAGCTTTCTTT,CASSSGLAGTEAFF